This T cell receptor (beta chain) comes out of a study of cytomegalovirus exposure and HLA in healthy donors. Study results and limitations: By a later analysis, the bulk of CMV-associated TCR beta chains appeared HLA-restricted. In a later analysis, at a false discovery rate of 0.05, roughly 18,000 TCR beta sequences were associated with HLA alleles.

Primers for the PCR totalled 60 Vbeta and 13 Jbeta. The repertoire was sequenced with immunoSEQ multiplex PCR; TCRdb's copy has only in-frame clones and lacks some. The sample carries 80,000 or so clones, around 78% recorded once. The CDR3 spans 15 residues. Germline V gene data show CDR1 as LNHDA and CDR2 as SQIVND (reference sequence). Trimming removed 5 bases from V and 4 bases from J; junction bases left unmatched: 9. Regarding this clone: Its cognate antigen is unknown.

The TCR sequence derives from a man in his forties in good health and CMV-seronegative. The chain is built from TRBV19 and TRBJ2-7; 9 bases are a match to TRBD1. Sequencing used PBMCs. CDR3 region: CASSLLHRGPYEQYF. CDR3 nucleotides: TGTGCCAGTAGTCTTCTTCACAGGGGGCCGTACGAGCAGTACTTC.